The 6 T cell receptor beta chains below come from one sample, sequenced in a study of cytomegalovirus exposure and HLA in healthy donors. The primer mix had 60 Vbeta and 13 Jbeta primers. Sequencing was performed with immunoSEQ multiplex PCR; in TCRdb, only in-frame clones are kept and a portion is missing. This sample carries 130,000 or so clones, 65% to 80% of them seen once, and the ten largest clones take 4.2%. Sequenced input: PBMCs. The receptors here all came from a male donor in good health and CMV-seropositive.

The V gene is TRBV5-6, the J gene TRBJ2-7, with 9 bases lining up with TRBD2. CDR3 length: 17 amino acids. Unmatched junction bases numbered 16, after V lost 9 bases and J lost 0 bases. CDR1 is SGHDT and CDR2 is YYEEEE in the germline V gene. The CDR3 is CATGQGVAGESSYEQYF. As DNA, the CDR3 is TGTGCCACAGGTCAGGGGGTAGCGGGGGAGAGCTCCTACGAGCAGTACTTC.

This clone was observed a few times. The chain combines TRBV7-2 with TRBJ1-2; D is unclear. Germline-derived CDR1 and CDR2 are SGHTA and FQGNSA. CDR3 length equals 13 residues. Trimming stripped 5 bases from V and 1 base from J, with 8 bases between. The DNA for the CDR3 is TGTGCCAGCAGCCCGGGTGTTAACTATGGCTACACCTTC. It translates to CASSPGVNYGYTF.

The gene calls are TRBV28 and TRBJ2-5; TRBD2 might be the D (5 bases). The end of the DNA aligns better with TRBJ2-7, so the J call may be wrong. The CDR3 is 16 amino acids. Germline lookup yields CDR1 MDHEN and CDR2 SYDVKM. In DNA, the CDR3 is TGTGCCAGCAGCACGGCGGGTCCGGGCAGAACCTACGAGCAGTACTTC. This gives the protein CASSTAGPGRTYEQYF.

The chain employs TRBV7-9 and TRBJ1-1, with a weak D call TRBD1 (5 bases). V gave up 4 bases and J gave up 4 bases, with 13 bases separating them. CDR3 size: 14 residues. Germline V gene lookup returns CDR1 SEHNR and CDR2 FQNEAQ (reference sequence). The CDR3 coding sequence is TGTGCCAGCAGCTACGTCAGGGAGGCCACTGAAGCTTTCTTT. Amino acids: CASSYVREATEAFF.

In its sample, this clone was seen a few times. The CDR3 sequence: CASSLFQGARSTEAFF. The CDR3 DNA reads as TGTGCCAGCAGCTTGTTCCAGGGGGCGAGATCCACTGAAGCTTTCTTT. The J gene is TRBJ1-1, the V gene TRBV5-6; TRBD1 matches 8 bases. The CDR3 sequence is 16 residues long. The germline CDR1 and CDR2 sequences are SGHDT and YYEEEE. V shed 1 base and J 4 bases; nucleotides not matched to a gene: 9.

The chain couples TRBV29-1 to TRBJ2-3; tentatively, D is TRBD2 (6 bases). Between the trimmed V and J ends, which lost 6 bases and 1 base, there was a span of 17 bases. Per germline, CDR1 SQVTM and CDR2 ANQGSEA. The CDR3 contains 15 residues. The CDR3 loop is CSVGGLAMGTDTQYF. CDR3 nucleotide sequence: TGCAGCGTCGGAGGCCTAGCGATGGGCACAGATACGCAGTATTTT.